One and the same sample provided the 16 T cell receptor beta chains below, sequenced in a study of neurological immune-mediated disorders. In TCRdb, the 5' RACE reads were re-called with MiXCR into one record per CDR3 protein. The sample carries about 30,000 distinct CDR3 sequences, around 5.9% recorded once. Source material: CD4+ T cells from blood. These receptors were taken from a woman in her fifties or sixties in good health.

This clonotype was detected many times. The rearrangement joins TRBV4-1 to TRBJ2-7, with D possibly matching TRBD1 (5 bases). Trimming removed 4 bases from V and 2 bases from J, with 12 bases in between. Germline V lookup: CDR1 MGHRA, CDR2 YSYEKL. This CDR3 is 14 amino acids long. The CDR3 coding sequence is TGCGCCAGCAGCCTGACAGCCCAGCCCTACGAGCAGTACTTC. It translates to CASSLTAQPYEQYF.

This clonotype came up once. The chain carries TRBV5-1 and TRBJ1-2; 7 bases align to TRBD1. The CDR3 is made up of 15 amino acids. Germline CDR1 and CDR2: SGHRS and YFSETQ. J was trimmed by 0 bases and V by 0 bases; bases with no gene match: 2. The CDR3 spells CASSLVGTANYGYTF. CDR3 nucleotides: TGCGCCAGCAGCTTGGTAGGGACAGCTAACTATGGCTACACCTTC.

This clonotype was counted many times. This CDR3 is CASSLGPGTAEQFF. The CDR3 DNA reads TGCGCCAGCAGCTTGGGTCCAGGGACGGCTGAGCAGTTCTTC. V and J are TRBV5-1 and TRBJ2-1, with D perhaps being TRBD1 or TRBD2 (5 bases each). Germline values: CDR1 SGHRS, CDR2 YFSETQ. CDR3 length: 14 residues. The ends were cut back, 0 bases at V and 9 bases at J, with 13 bases in the middle.

This clonotype was seen many times. The chain joins TRBV5-1 to TRBJ2-3; D ambiguous. The CDR3 is 15 amino acids. V was cut by 3 bases and J by 0 bases, with 11 bases left in between. In germline, CDR1 is SGHRS, CDR2 YFSETQ. CDR3 coding DNA: TGCGCCAGCAGCTCTCCGTGGGTGAGCACAGATACGCAGTATTTT. Translated: CASSSPWVSTDTQYF.

Ten or more counts support this clonotype. The chain carries TRBV20-1 and TRBJ1-5; 7 bases align to TRBD1. The CDR3 spans 15 residues. Trimming took 6 bases from V and 2 from J; bases not matched to a gene: 10. Germline CDR1 DFQATT, CDR2 SNEGSKA (reference sequence). CDR3 sequence (DNA): TGCAGTGCCAACACAGGGGCCCGGGGCAATCAGCCCCAGCATTTT. It yields the protein CSANTGARGNQPQHF.

The CDR3: CASSDRVGYEYTF. CDR3 coding DNA: TGCGCCAGCAGCGACAGGGTCGGCTATGAATACACCTTC. This chain links TRBV5-1 with TRBJ1-2; TRBD1 aligns across 7 bases. The CDR3 has 13 amino acids. V lost 4 bases, J lost 11 bases, and 11 bases stayed unmatched. Germline values: CDR1 SGHRS, CDR2 YFSETQ.

This clonotype was found many times. This chain uses TRBV6-5 with TRBJ2-6; tentative D call: TRBD2 (6 bases). With 7 bases removed from V and 9 bases from J, the gap between germline ends came to 19 bases. This CDR3 comprises 15 residues. The germline CDR1 and CDR2 sequences are MNHEY and SVGAGI. CDR3 sequence (DNA): TGTGCCAGCACCCAGGCGGGGTGGGGAAACAACGTCCTGACTTTC. It yields the protein CASTQAGWGNNVLTF.

This clonotype was recorded at least ten times. The V and J genes are TRBV5-1 and TRBJ2-1, with D perhaps assigned TRBD1 or TRBD2 (5 bases each). The CDR3 has 15 amino acids. Trimming removed 0 bases at V and 0 bases at J, with 7 bases between. Germline CDR1 and CDR2: SGHRS and YFSETQ. CDR3 DNA sequence: TGCGCCAGCAGCTTGGGGGGGAACTCCTACAATGAGCAGTTCTTC. Translation gives CASSLGGNSYNEQFF.

This clonotype was observed many times. This rearrangement joins TRBV3-1 to TRBJ1-4, with TRBD1 matching 9 bases. The J segment lost 10 bases and the V segment lost 1 base, leaving 7 bases of the junction unmatched. Germline lookup yields CDR1 LGHDT and CDR2 YNNKEL (reference sequence). This CDR3 contains 15 residues. CDR3 sequence: CASSQGDREFRKLFF. The DNA of the CDR3 is TGTGCCAGCAGCCAAGGGGACAGGGAATTTCGAAAACTGTTTTTT.

The sample holds many counts of this clonotype. The chain combines TRBV7-2 with TRBJ2-2, with D perhaps TRBD1 or TRBD2 (5 bases each). The CDR3 extends over 14 amino acids. V lost 5 bases and J 7 bases, leaving 14 bases between the germline ends. Germline CDR1 is SGHTA and CDR2 is FQGNSA. Here the CDR3 reads CASSPASRGGELFF. The CDR3 region has the DNA TGTGCCAGCAGCCCGGCCTCGAGGGGCGGGGAGCTGTTTTTT.

This clonotype was found many times. The CDR3 is CSARDRVSYNEQFF. The CDR3 DNA reads as TGCAGTGCTAGAGATCGGGTTTCCTACAATGAGCAGTTCTTC. The chain is built from TRBV20-1 and TRBJ2-1; unclear D gene. The V end was cut by 0 bases, the J end by 1 base, with 7 bases between. Germline V gene sequence: CDR1 DFQATT, CDR2 SNEGSKA (reference sequence). The CDR3 has 14 amino acids.

This clonotype was seen repeatedly, ten times or more. The chain is built from TRBV9 and TRBJ1-2; D is undetermined. This CDR3 contains 15 residues. The V gene lost 5 bases and the J gene lost 8 bases, with 22 bases spanning the gap. Germline assignment: CDR1 SGDLS and CDR2 YYNGEE. The CDR3 region is CASRDASAPMEGYTF. The CDR3 nucleotides read TGTGCCAGCAGGGACGCCTCGGCCCCCATGGAAGGCTACACCTTC.

This clonotype was observed at least ten times. CDR3 region: CASSLNSGGSSNEQFF. As DNA, the CDR3 is TGTGCCAGCAGCTTGAATAGCGGAGGTTCCAGTAATGAGCAGTTCTTC. The chain links TRBV13 to TRBJ2-1; possible D gene TRBD2, 6 bases. The CDR3 loop spans 16 amino acids. Trimming cost V 3 bases and J 7 bases, with 19 bases left between them. The germline CDR1 and CDR2 sequences are PRHDT and FYEKMQ (reference sequence).

Many counts were recorded for this clonotype. This sequence joins TRBV7-9 and TRBJ2-2; D is possibly TRBD1 (5 bases). The germline gives CDR1 SEHNR, CDR2 FQNEAQ (reference sequence). The V end lost 4 bases, the J end lost 0 bases, and 12 bases lay between the germline ends. There are 16 residues in the CDR3. In DNA form, the CDR3 reads TGTGCCAGCAGCTCCAGGGTAGTTGCGAACACCGGGGAGCTGTTTTTT. It encodes CASSSRVVANTGELFF.

Ten or more counts support this clonotype. The V call is TRBV11-3, the J call TRBJ2-1, with TRBD2 matching 7 bases. Germline V lookup: CDR1 SGHNT, CDR2 YENEEA. V was pared by 5 bases and J by 8 bases, with 9 bases of the junction left unmatched. This CDR3 comprises 14 residues. CDR3 coding DNA: TGTGCCAGCAGCAAGCGGGCGGGAGTGGATGAGCAGTTCTTC. Its protein is CASSKRAGVDEQFF.

This clonotype was seen many times. The rearrangement joins TRBV12-3 or TRBV12-4 to TRBJ1-1; 7 bases are a match to TRBD1. V shed 1 base and J 10 bases; nucleotides not matched to a gene: 6. The CDR3 covers 13 residues. CDR3 region: CASSLVTGTGAFF. The CDR3 nucleotides read TGTGCCAGCAGTTTAGTGACAGGGACGGGAGCTTTCTTT.